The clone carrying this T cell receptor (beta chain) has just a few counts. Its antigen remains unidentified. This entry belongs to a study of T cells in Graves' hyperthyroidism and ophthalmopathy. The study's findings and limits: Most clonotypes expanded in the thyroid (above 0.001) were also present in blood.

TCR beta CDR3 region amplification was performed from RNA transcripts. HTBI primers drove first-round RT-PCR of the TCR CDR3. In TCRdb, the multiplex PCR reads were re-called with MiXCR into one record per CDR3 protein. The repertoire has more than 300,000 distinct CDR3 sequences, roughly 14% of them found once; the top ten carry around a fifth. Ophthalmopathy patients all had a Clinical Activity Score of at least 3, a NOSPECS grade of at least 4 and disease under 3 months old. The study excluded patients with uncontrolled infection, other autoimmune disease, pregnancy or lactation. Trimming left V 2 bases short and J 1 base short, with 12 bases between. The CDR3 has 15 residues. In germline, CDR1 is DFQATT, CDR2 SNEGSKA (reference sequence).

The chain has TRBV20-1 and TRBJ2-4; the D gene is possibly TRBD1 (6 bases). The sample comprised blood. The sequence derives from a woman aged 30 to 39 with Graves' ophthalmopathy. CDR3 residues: CSARTQGTAKNIQYF. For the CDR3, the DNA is TGCAGTGCTAGAACACAGGGTACGGCCAAAAACATTCAGTACTTC.